This T cell receptor beta chain was identified in a study of blood T cell repertoires in COVID-19. Study-level information: Sites across the United States, Italy and Spain contributed samples from acute and convalescent COVID-19. T cells, B-cell-depleted T cells, or PBMCs provided the cDNA or gDNA that served as material.

The length of the CDR3 is 15 residues. Looked up from germline, CDR1 is SGHRS and CDR2 is YFSETQ. The V gene lost 0 bases and the J gene lost 5 bases, with 14 bases spanning the gap. This clone was detected a few times. Profiling relied on immunoSEQ multiplex PCR, and the TCRdb table lists in-frame clones only, not all of them. The top ten clones hold less than 2% of a sample with about 140,000 clones, about three quarters of them seen once. The material sequenced was peripheral blood. The rearrangement joins TRBV5-1 to TRBJ1-1; no clear D. This TCR derives from a woman aged 55-69 years with acute or convalescent COVID-19. The CDR3 spells CASSLVAGQATEAFF. The CDR3, as DNA: TGCGCCAGCAGCTTGGTTGCGGGCCAAGCAACTGAAGCTTTCTTT.